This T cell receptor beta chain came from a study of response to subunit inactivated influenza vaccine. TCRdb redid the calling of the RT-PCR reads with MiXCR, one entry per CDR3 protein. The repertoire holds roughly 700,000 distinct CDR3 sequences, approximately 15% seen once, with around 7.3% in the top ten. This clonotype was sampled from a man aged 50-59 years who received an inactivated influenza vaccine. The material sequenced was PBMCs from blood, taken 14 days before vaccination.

CDR3 nucleotide sequence: TGTGCCACCAGCAGGTCCTTGGGCTCCGACTATGGCTACACCTTC. Amino acids: CATSRSLGSDYGYTF. The chain joins TRBV15 to TRBJ1-2; D is unclear. The germline V gene encodes CDR1 LNHNV and CDR2 YYDKDF (reference sequence). The ends were cut back, 3 bases at V and 3 bases at J, with 14 bases in the middle. This CDR3 is 15 amino acids long.